The 13 T cell receptor beta chains in this list originate from one sample, sequenced in a study of cytomegalovirus exposure and HLA in healthy donors. Primers for the PCR totalled 60 Vbeta and 13 Jbeta. The assay was immunoSEQ multiplex PCR, and TCRdb's table has in-frame clones only and misses some. The sample yields under 200,000 clones, roughly 82% seen once. Sequenced material: PBMCs. The receptor set was obtained from a man in his fifties in good health and CMV-seropositive.

V gene TRBV29-1 combines with J gene TRBJ1-1; D not certain. Germline assignment: CDR1 SQVTM and CDR2 ANQGSEA. Trimming shortened V by 2 bases and J by 1 base, and 5 bases separated the two germline ends. The length of the CDR3 is 12 residues. In DNA form, the CDR3 reads TGCAGCGTTGAAATAGAGAACACTGAAGCTTTCTTT. It encodes CSVEIENTEAFF.

This clone was found a few times. This rearrangement joins TRBV7-8 to TRBJ2-3; 8 bases are shared with TRBD2. This CDR3 is 16 amino acids long. Germline V CDR1 and CDR2: SGHVS, FQNEAQ. V shed 0 bases and J 5 bases; nucleotides not matched to a gene: 7. CDR3 coding DNA: TGTGCCAGCAGCTTAGCGAGAAGCGGGGGAATAGATACGCAGTATTTT. This translates into CASSLARSGGIDTQYF.

The rearrangement links TRBV6-1 to TRBJ2-3, with 8 bases that match TRBD1. Germline V CDR1 and CDR2: MNHNS, SASEGT. The length of the CDR3 is 15 residues. The V gene end was trimmed by 4 bases and the J gene end by 3 bases; junction bases not matched to a gene: 6. This chain's CDR3 is CASSGGQGWTDTQYF. The CDR3 DNA sequence: TGTGCCAGCAGTGGAGGACAGGGTTGGACAGATACGCAGTATTTT.

The rearrangement links TRBV7-3 to TRBJ2-3; 7 positions match TRBD2. The CDR3 is 14 residues long. The V gene end was trimmed by 3 bases and the J gene end by 5 bases; junction bases not matched to a gene: 5. Germline V gene lookup returns CDR1 SGHTA and CDR2 FQGTGA. In DNA form, the CDR3 reads TGTGCCAGCAGCTTGGGCCGGGAGGTAGATACGCAGTATTTT. It translates to CASSLGREVDTQYF. Filled out from reference TRBV7-3 and TRBJ2-3, the complete variable domain reads GAGVSQTPSNKVTEKGKYVELRCDPISGHTALYWYRQSLGQGPEFLIYFQGTGAADDSGLPNDRFFAVRPEGSVSTLKIQRTERGDSAVYLCASSLGREVDTQYFGPGTRLTVL.

The rearrangement joins TRBV5-4 to TRBJ2-4; 9 nucleotides agree with TRBD1. V shed 0 bases, J shed 8 bases, and the junction held 9 bases outside the gene matches. Germline lookup yields CDR1 SGHNT and CDR2 YYREEE (reference sequence). The CDR3 has 16 residues. CDR3 residues: CASSLVGQGHRDIQYF. The CDR3 DNA sequence: TGTGCCAGCAGCTTGGTGGGACAGGGCCATAGGGACATTCAGTACTTC.

CDR3 loop: CASSFLTPGASYGYTF. The CDR3 nucleotides read TGTGCCAGCAGTTTTCTTACCCCAGGGGCCTCCTATGGCTACACCTTC. This rearrangement joins TRBV6-5 to TRBJ1-2; weak D call: TRBD1 (6 bases). The V and J ends lost 4 bases and 4 bases respectively, with 19 bases between them. The CDR3 contains 16 residues. Germline values: CDR1 MNHEY, CDR2 SVGAGI.

The chain uses TRBV4-1 and TRBJ1-5; a weak D match, TRBD1 (5 bases). Germline V gives CDR1 MGHRA, CDR2 YSYEKL. The CDR3 extends over 14 amino acids. V lost 3 bases, J lost 5 bases, and 11 bases lay in between. The CDR3 reads CASSHSGVDQPQHF. As DNA, the CDR3 is TGCGCCAGCAGCCACTCGGGGGTTGATCAGCCCCAGCATTTT.

This clone occurred a few times. This chain connects TRBV5-1 to TRBJ2-7; TRBD1 might be the D (6 bases). The germline CDR1 and CDR2 sequences are SGHRS and YFSETQ. The CDR3 is 13 amino acids. V was shortened by 0 bases and J by 4 bases, with 8 bases between the two germline ends. The CDR3 loop is CASSLAQGYEQYV. The CDR3 DNA reads as TGCGCCAGCAGCTTGGCACAGGGTTACGAGCAGTACGTC.

Comment on this clone: The junction does not match germline at one end; this may be a read error. The chain joins TRBV29-1 to TRBJ1-2, with 7 bases identical to TRBD1. CDR1 is SQVTM, CDR2 ANQGSEA, per germline. The CDR3 length is 12 residues. This CDR3 reads CSFWSQGDGCTF. In nucleotides, the CDR3 is TGCAGCTTTTGGAGTCAGGGGGACGGCTGCACCTTC.

This clone has only one observation. The chain recombines TRBV6-1 with TRBJ2-7; a weak D match, TRBD1 (6 bases). Per the germline V gene, CDR1 is MNHNS and CDR2 is SASEGT. This CDR3 region has 14 residues. Trimming left V 10 bases short and J 0 bases short, with 16 bases between. CDR3 sequence (DNA): TGTGCCATCCTCCCAGGGGATAGCTCCTACGAGCAGTACTTC. It yields the protein CAILPGDSSYEQYF.

The J gene is TRBJ1-5, the V gene TRBV6-1, with 9 positions matching TRBD1. From germline, CDR1 is MNHNS and CDR2 SASEGT. V shed 6 bases and J 4 bases; nucleotides not matched to a gene: 7. This CDR3 comprises 15 residues. The CDR3 nucleotides read TGTGCCAGCAGAGGCCCGACAGGGGGGAATCAGCCCCAGCATTTT. Translated: CASRGPTGGNQPQHF.

This clone was seen a handful of times. The genes are TRBV4-2 and TRBJ2-3; TRBD2 matches 10 bases. This CDR3 comprises 19 residues. After removal of 0 bases from V and 2 bases from J, the junction contained 11 bases not matched to a gene. Germline CDR1 and CDR2: LGHNA and YNFKEQ. In DNA, the CDR3 is TGTGCCAGCAGCCAAGAAAGTTCTAGCGGGGGCACCTCCACAGATACGCAGTATTTT. The encoded protein is CASSQESSSGGTSTDTQYF.

The chain couples TRBV5-4 to TRBJ1-1, with 7 nucleotides matching TRBD1. CDR1 and CDR2 from the germline V gene are SGHNT and YYREEE (reference sequence). This CDR3 has 14 amino acids. Unmatched junction bases numbered 14, after V lost 4 bases and J lost 11 bases. The CDR3 nucleotides read TGTGCCAGCAGCGGCCGGGACAGCCAGCCGGTGGCTTTCTTT. Amino acids: CASSGRDSQPVAFF. Full variable domain (outside the CDR3, taken from reference TRBV5-4 and TRBJ1-1): ETGVTQSPTHLIKTRGQQVTLRCSSQSGHNTVSWYQQALGQGPQFIFQYYREEENGRGNFPPRFSGLQFPNYSSELNVNALELDDSALYLCASSGRDSQPVAFFGQGTRLTVV.